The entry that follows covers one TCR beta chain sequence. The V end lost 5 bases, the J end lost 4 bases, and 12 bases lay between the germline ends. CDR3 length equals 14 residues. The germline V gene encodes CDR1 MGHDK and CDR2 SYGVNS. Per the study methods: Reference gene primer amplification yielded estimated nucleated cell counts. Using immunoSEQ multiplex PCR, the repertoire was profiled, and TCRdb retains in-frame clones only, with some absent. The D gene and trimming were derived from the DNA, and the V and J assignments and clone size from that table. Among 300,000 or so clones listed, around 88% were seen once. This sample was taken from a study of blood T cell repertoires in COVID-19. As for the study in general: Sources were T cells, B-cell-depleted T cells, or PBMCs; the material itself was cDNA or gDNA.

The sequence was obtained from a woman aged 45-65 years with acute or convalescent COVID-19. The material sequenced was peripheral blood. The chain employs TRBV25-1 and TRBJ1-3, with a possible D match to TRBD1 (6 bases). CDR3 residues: CASSKTGSGNTIYF. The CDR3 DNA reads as TGTGCCAGCAGTAAAACAGGGTCCGGAAACACCATATATTTT.